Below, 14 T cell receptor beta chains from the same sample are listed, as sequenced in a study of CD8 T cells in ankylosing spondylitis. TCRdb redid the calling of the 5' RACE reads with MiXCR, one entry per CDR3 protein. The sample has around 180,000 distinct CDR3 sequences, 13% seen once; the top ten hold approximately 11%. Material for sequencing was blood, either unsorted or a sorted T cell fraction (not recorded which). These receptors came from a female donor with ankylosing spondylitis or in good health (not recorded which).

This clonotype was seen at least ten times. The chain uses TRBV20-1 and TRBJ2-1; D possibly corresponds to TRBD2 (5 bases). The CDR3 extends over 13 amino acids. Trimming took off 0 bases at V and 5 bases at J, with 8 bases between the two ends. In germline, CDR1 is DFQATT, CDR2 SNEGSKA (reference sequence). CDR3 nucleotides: TGCAGTGCTAGAGAACTAGGTGACAATGAGCAGTTCTTC. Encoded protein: CSARELGDNEQFF.

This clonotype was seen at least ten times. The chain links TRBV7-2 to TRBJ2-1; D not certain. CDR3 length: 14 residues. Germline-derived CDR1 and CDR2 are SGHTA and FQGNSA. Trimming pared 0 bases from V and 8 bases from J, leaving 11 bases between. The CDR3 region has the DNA TGTGCCAGCAGCTTAGCATGGCCAGAGGATGAGCAGTTCTTC. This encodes CASSLAWPEDEQFF.

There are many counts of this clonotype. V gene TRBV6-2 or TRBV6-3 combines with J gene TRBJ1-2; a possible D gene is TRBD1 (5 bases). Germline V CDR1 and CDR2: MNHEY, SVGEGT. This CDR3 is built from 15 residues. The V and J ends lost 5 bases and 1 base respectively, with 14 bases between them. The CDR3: CASSPFDSNNYGYTF. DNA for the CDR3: TGTGCCAGCAGTCCATTTGACAGTAATAACTATGGCTACACCTTC.

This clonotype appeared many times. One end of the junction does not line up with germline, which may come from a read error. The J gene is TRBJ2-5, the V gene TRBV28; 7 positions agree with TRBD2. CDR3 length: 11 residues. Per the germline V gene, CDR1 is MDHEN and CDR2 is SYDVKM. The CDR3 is CASRRDYLMVF. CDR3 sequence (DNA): TGTGCCAGCAGAAGGGACTATCTCATGGTCTTC.

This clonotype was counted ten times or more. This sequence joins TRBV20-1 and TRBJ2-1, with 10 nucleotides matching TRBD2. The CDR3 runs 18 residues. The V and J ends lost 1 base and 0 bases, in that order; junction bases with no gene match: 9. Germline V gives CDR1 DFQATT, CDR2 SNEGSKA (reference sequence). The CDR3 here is CSARVPSGRRSSYNEQFF. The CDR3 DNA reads TGCAGTGCTAGAGTCCCTAGCGGGAGAAGGAGCTCCTACAATGAGCAGTTCTTC.

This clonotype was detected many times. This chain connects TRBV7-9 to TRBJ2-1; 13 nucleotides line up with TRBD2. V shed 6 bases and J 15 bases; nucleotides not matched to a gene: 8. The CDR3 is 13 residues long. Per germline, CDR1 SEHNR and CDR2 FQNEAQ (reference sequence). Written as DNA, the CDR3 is TGTGCCAGCAGTACCGGGACTAGCGGGAAGAGGTTCTTC. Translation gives CASSTGTSGKRFF.

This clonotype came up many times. The DNA of the CDR3 is TGCGCCAGCAGCTTCGTAGCGGGAGGCCTCTCCTACAATGAGCAGTTCTTC. Amino acid sequence: CASSFVAGGLSYNEQFF. The chain combines TRBV5-1 with TRBJ2-1; 10 bases map to TRBD2. This CDR3 is built from 17 residues. V lost 2 bases and J lost 0; bases outside the gene matches: 5. Looked up from germline, CDR1 is SGHRS and CDR2 is YFSETQ.

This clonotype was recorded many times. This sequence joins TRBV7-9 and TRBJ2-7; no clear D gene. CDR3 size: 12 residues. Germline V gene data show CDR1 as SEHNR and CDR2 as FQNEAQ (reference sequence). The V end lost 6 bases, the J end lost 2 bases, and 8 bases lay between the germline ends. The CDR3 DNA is TGTGCCAGCAGTTTCAGGCCCTACGAGCAGTACTTC. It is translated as CASSFRPYEQYF.

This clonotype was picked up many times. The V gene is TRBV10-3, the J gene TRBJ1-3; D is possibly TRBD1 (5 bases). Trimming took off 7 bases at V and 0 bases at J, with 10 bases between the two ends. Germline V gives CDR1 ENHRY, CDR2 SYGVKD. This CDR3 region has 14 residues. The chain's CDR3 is CAITEDSSGNTIYF. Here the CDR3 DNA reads TGTGCCATCACTGAAGACAGCTCTGGAAACACCATATATTTT.

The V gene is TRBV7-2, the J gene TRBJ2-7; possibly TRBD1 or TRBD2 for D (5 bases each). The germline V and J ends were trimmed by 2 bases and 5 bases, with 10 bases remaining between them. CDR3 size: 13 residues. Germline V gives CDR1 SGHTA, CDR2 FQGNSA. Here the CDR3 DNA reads TGTGCCAGCAGCTTATATCGGGGCAACGAGCAGTACTTC. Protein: CASSLYRGNEQYF.

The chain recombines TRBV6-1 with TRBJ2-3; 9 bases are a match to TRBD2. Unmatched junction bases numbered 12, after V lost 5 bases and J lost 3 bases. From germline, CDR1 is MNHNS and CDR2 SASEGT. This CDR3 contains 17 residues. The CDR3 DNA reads TGTGCCAGCAGTCCCTCTTCGATAGCGGGAGCGACAGATACGCAGTATTTT. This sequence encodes CASSPSSIAGATDTQYF.

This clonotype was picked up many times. The CDR3 nucleotides are TGTGCCAGCAGCCCCCGGACAGGAACGAACACCGGGGAGCTGTTTTTT. Its translation is CASSPRTGTNTGELFF. The chain uses TRBV7-8 and TRBJ2-2, with 7 bases lining up with TRBD1. The CDR3 has 16 amino acids. With 5 bases clipped from V and 0 bases from J, the junction kept 6 bases outside the gene matches. Germline CDR1 and CDR2: SGHVS and FQNEAQ.

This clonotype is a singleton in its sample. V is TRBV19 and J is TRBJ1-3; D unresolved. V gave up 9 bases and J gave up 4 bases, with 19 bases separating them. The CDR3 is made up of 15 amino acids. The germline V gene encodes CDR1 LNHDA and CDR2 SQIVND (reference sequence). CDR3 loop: CARSVNWVSGNTIYF. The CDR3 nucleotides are TGTGCCAGGAGTGTCAACTGGGTGTCCGGAAACACCATATATTTT.

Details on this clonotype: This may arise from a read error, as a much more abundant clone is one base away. CDR3 sequence (DNA): TGTGCCAGCAACACCCCAGGGTGGTGGGGCTACACCTTC. Amino acid sequence: CASNTPGWWGYTF. This chain links TRBV12-3 or TRBV12-4 with TRBJ1-2, with a tentative D call TRBD1 (5 bases). The CDR3 has 13 residues. The V end lost 7 bases, the J end lost 8 bases, and 17 bases lay between the germline ends.